A selection of T cell receptor beta chains follows, all from one sample in a study of graft-versus-host responses after intestinal transplantation. TCRdb's table, derived via immunoSEQ multiplex PCR, lists solely in-frame clones and lacks some. Of roughly 93,000 clones listed, just under 95% are singletons. These receptors' targets are unknown. The source was unstimulated CD8+ T cells sorted from spleen or lymph node cells, collected before intestinal transplant. The receptors here all came from a human donor who received an intestinal transplant. The CDR3 runs from the conserved cysteine through the conserved F or W.

v_call	j_call	cdr3_aa
TRBV10-2	TRBJ2-1	CASSMDNYNEQFF
TRBV7-3	TRBJ2-3	CASSLGRGRGSTDTQYF
TRBV29-1	TRBJ2-3	CSVERGLVSGSGDTQYF
TRBV25-1	TRBJ2-7	CASSEGGEYEQYF
TRBV27	TRBJ2-1	CASSTGVISYNEQFF
TRBV9	TRBJ2-1	CASSVGGGSNEQFF
TRBV7-9	TRBJ2-5	CASSLSLRVPGEETQYF
TRBV2	TRBJ2-7	CASSHDGVASYEQYF
TRBV6-5	TRBJ2-2	CASSLWTGDTGELFF
TRBV30	TRBJ2-3	CAWSVVEDTQYF
TRBV4-2	TRBJ2-3	CASSQDFTGMGTDTQYF
TRBV5-6	TRBJ1-4	CASRLQGSVNEKLFF
TRBV19	TRBJ2-3	CASSMLAGGTTDTQYF
TRBV27	TRBJ2-2	CASSMTGSGLPELFF
TRBV27	TRBJ2-3	CASGRQGDTQYF
TRBV27	TRBJ1-1	CASKLTAGGYNTEAFF
TRBV13	TRBJ1-2	CASKRSDYGYTF
TRBV5-1	TRBJ2-7	CASSLGATEQYF
TRBV30	TRBJ2-1	CAWNRVGQINEQFF
TRBV10-2	TRBJ2-7	CASAGQGAVEQYF
TRBV7-9	TRBJ1-2	CASSSFGQGADGYTF
TRBV7-9	TRBJ1-4	CASRTAEYEEKLFF
TRBV5-6	TRBJ2-7	CASSWGTSATLYEQYF
TRBV5-1	TRBJ2-5	CASSPTRPSGTGVETQYF
TRBV5-4	TRBJ2-5	CASSQWTGGETQYF
TRBV13	TRBJ1-6	CASSPRSDRGESSPLHF
TRBV19	TRBJ1-5	CAPGGQGSDQPQHF
TRBV27	TRBJ2-7	CASTRLAGTIYEQYF
TRBV29-1	TRBJ2-7	CSVDGQGAGEQYF
TRBV7-9	TRBJ2-1	CASTGTSGDNEQFF
TRBV6-1	TRBJ2-7	CASSGQGNEQYF
TRBV4-1	TRBJ2-7	CASSQDWAVEQYF
TRBV27	TRBJ2-7	CASSYQGQAQYF
TRBV18	TRBJ2-7	CASSPEDRGYEQYF
TRBV6-4	TRBJ1-5	CASSDGEMTSPERDQPQHF
TRBV9	TRBJ2-6	CASSYQTGTISGANVLTF
TRBV18	TRBJ2-7	CASSLRVHYEQYF
TRBV29-1	TRBJ1-1	CSVEDKGQGNTEAFF
TRBV2	TRBJ2-5	CASSPNSGGVPAQETQYF
TRBV30	TRBJ2-7	CASGGTGTYEQYF
TRBV12-5	TRBJ1-2	CASGIIPVTGEGYTF
TRBV21-1	TRBJ2-3	CASSKRGGWIDTQYF
TRBV6-5	TRBJ2-5	CASSSGTRMGETQYF
TRBV4-3	TRBJ2-2	CASSQGVGTGTLTGELFF
TRBV19	TRBJ2-2	CASSLGTSPITGELFF
TRBV19	TRBJ1-1	CASTPSPLGNTEAFF
TRBV7-8	TRBJ2-1	CASTWGVLAIFGFYNEQFF
TRBV5-1	TRBJ1-4	CASSRHIGQVGPDEKLFF
TRBV23-1	TRBJ1-1	CAGHEAFF
TRBV14	TRBJ2-3	CASSQELASDTQYF
TRBV6-5	TRBJ2-7	CASSHSSGGAYEQYF
TRBV4-2	TRBJ2-1	CASSQVGLGREGLDEQFF